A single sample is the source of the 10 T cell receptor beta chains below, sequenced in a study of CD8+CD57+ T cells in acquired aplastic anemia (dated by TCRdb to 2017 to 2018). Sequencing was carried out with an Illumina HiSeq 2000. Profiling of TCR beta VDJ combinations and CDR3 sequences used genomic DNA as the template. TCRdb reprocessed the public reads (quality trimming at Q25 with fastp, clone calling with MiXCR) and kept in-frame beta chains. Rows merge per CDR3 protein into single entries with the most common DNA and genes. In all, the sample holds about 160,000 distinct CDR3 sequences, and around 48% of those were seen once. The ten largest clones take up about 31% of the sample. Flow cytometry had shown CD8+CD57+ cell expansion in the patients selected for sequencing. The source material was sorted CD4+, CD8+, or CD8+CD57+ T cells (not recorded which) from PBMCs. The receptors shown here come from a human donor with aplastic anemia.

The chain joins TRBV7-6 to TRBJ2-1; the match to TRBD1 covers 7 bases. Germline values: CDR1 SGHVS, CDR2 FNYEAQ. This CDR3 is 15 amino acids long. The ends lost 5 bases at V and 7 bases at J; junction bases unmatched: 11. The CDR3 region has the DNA TGTGCCAGCAGCGTTACAGGGGCCCCACTTAATGAGCAGTTCTTC. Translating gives CASSVTGAPLNEQFF.

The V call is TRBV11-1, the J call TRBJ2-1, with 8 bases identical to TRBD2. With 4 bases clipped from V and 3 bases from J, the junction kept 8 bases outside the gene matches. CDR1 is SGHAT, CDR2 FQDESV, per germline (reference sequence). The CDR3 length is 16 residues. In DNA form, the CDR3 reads TGTGCCAGCAGCTCCGGGCCGGGAGGGGGCTACAATGAGCAGTTCTTC. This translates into CASSSGPGGGYNEQFF.

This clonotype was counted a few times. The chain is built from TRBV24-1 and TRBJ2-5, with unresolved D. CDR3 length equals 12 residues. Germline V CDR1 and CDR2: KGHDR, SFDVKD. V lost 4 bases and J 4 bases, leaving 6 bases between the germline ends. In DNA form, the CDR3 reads TGTGCCACCAGTGACTTACGAGAGACCCAGTACTTC. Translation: CATSDLRETQYF.

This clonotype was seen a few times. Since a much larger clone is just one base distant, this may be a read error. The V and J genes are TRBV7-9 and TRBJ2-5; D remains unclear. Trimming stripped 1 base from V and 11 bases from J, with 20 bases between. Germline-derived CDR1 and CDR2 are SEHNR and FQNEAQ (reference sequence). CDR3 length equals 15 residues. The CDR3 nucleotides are TGTGCCAGCAGCTTAGGGGCAGGCCTCTACAATGAGCAGTACTTC. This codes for CASSLGAGLYNEQYF.

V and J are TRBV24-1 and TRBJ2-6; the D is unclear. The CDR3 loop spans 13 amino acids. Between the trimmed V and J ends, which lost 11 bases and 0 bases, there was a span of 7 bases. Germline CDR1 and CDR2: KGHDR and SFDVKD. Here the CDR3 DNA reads TGTGCCATAGGGCTCTCTGGGGCCAACGTCCTGACTTTC. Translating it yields CAIGLSGANVLTF.

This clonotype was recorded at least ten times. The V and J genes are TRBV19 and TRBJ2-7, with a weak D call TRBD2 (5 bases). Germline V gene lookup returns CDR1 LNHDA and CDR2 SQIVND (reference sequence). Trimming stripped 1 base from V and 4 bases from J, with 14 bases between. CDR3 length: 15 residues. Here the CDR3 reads CASSIAGGPVYEQYF. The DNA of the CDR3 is TGTGCCAGTAGTATAGCCGGAGGCCCGGTATACGAGCAGTACTTC.

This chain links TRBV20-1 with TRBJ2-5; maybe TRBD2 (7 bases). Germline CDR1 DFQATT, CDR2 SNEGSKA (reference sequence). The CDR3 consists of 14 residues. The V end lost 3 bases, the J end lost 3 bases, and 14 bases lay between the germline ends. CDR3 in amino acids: CSARARGGEETQYF. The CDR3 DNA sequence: TGCAGTGCTAGGGCAAGGGGGGGGGAAGAGACCCAGTACTTC.

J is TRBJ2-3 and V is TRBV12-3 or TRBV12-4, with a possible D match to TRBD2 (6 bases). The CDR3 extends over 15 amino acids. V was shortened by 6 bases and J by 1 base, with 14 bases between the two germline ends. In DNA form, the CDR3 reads TGTGCCAGCAGCCGACTAGTGGTGGGCACAGATACGCAGTATTTT. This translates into CASSRLVVGTDTQYF.

The CDR3 DNA reads TGCGCCAGCAGCGGACTCGACCTACCAGATGAGCAGTACTTC. Amino acids: CASSGLDLPDEQYF. This chain connects TRBV5-1 to TRBJ2-7; D perhaps matches TRBD2 (5 bases). Germline assignment: CDR1 SGHRS and CDR2 YFSETQ. V was pared by 4 bases and J by 7 bases, with 18 bases between. The CDR3 extends over 14 amino acids. Full variable domain (rest looked up from reference TRBV5-1 and TRBJ2-7): KAGVTQTPRYLIKTRGQQVTLSCSPISGHRSVSWYQQTPGQGLQFLFEYFSETQRNKGNFPGRFSGRQFSNSRSEMNVSTLELGDSALYLCASSGLDLPDEQYFGPGTRLTVT.

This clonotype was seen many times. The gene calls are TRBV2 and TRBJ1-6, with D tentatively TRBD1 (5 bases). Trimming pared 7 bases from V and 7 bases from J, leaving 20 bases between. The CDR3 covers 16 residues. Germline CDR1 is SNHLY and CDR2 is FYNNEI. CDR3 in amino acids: CASTFSTEVPNSPLHF. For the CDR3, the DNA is TGTGCCAGCACCTTTTCGACAGAGGTCCCCAATTCACCCCTCCACTTT. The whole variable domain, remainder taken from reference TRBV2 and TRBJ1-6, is EPEVTQTPSHQVTQMGQEVILRCVPISNHLYFYWYRQILGQKVEFLVSFYNNEISEKSEIFDDQFSVERPDGSNFTLKIRSTKLEDSAMYFCASTFSTEVPNSPLHFGNGTRLTVT.